A selection of T cell receptor beta chains follows, all from one sample in a study of technical replicates of blood from a few donors. Data came from immunoSEQ multiplex PCR; TCRdb stores just in-frame clones and leaves some out. This sample has roughly 68,000 clones; just over 90% occur once, and the top ten carry 4.7%. The sequenced sample was PBMCs. These TCRs come from a human donor in good health. Some clones in this sample may be carry-over from other donors' samples. Both conserved end residues are part of each CDR3. The order of the fields is D gene, clone size, V gene, J gene, CDR3 DNA, CDR3 protein. The D gene is left open where the match is weak. Expanded clones are given a class, and other clones once, few, many or no size at all.

d_gene: TRBD1
abundance: NA
v_gene: TRBV11-2
j_gene: TRBJ1-6
CDR3nt: TGTGCCAGCAGCTTAGTTAAGGGACAGGGAAATTCACCCCTCCACTTT
CDR3aa: CASSLVKGQGNSPLHF

d_gene: NA
abundance: NA
v_gene: TRBV7-2
j_gene: TRBJ1-2
CDR3nt: TGTGCCAGCAGCGTCTCAAGGTGGGGCGCCACCTTC
CDR3aa: CASSVSRWGATF

d_gene: TRBD1
abundance: NA
v_gene: TRBV7-2
j_gene: TRBJ2-5
CDR3nt: TGTGCCAGCAGTAAACAGGGGCCGGAGACCCAGTACTTC
CDR3aa: CASSKQGPETQYF

d_gene: NA
abundance: NA
v_gene: TRBV30
j_gene: TRBJ1-6
CDR3nt: TGTGCCTCTGACAGGTCTAATTCACCCCTCCACTTT
CDR3aa: CASDRSNSPLHF

d_gene: NA
abundance: NA
v_gene: TRBV6-5
j_gene: TRBJ1-1
CDR3nt: TGTGCCAGCAGCAGGTTGGGAGGGACTGAAGCTTTCTTT
CDR3aa: CASSRLGGTEAFF

d_gene: TRBD2
abundance: NA
v_gene: TRBV5-1
j_gene: TRBJ2-5
CDR3nt: TGCGCCAGCAGCCCGCGGGGGGGTAGGAAGGAGACCCAGTACTTC
CDR3aa: CASSPRGGRKETQYF

d_gene: NA
abundance: NA
v_gene: TRBV7-3
j_gene: TRBJ2-7
CDR3nt: TGTGCCAGCAGCCCGAGCGCCGTTGCCTCCTACGAGCAGTACTTC
CDR3aa: CASSPSAVASYEQYF

d_gene: NA
abundance: NA
v_gene: TRBV7-2
j_gene: TRBJ2-6
CDR3nt: TGTGCCAGCAGTCAGAGACGGACAGCTGGGGCCAACGTCCTGACTTTC
CDR3aa: CASSQRRTAGANVLTF

d_gene: TRBD1
abundance: few
v_gene: TRBV6-1
j_gene: TRBJ1-2
CDR3nt: TGTGCCAGCAGTGTCAACCGGGACAGGGGAGGTCATGGCTACACCTTC
CDR3aa: CASSVNRDRGGHGYTF

d_gene: TRBD2
abundance: NA
v_gene: TRBV30
j_gene: TRBJ2-6
CDR3nt: TGTGCCCGAAAAGGGGCGGGAGGCCTACGCTCTGGGGCCAACGTCCTGACTTTC
CDR3aa: CARKGAGGLRSGANVLTF

d_gene: TRBD1
abundance: NA
v_gene: TRBV30
j_gene: TRBJ1-5
CDR3nt: TGTGCCTGGAGTCACCGGGACAGGGGGTGGCAGCCCCAGCATTTT
CDR3aa: CAWSHRDRGWQPQHF

d_gene: NA
abundance: NA
v_gene: TRBV6-6
j_gene: TRBJ2-4
CDR3nt: TGTGCCAGCAGCCCTCTTTTTAGCATTCAGTACTTC
CDR3aa: CASSPLFSIQYF

d_gene: NA
abundance: NA
v_gene: TRBV2
j_gene: TRBJ1-1
CDR3nt: TGTGCCAGCAGTGTGGGGGGAGAGCGCACTGAAGCTTTCTTT
CDR3aa: CASSVGGERTEAFF

d_gene: NA
abundance: NA
v_gene: TRBV5-1
j_gene: TRBJ1-6
CDR3nt: TGCGCCAGCAGCTTGGCAGGGAATAACTCACCCCTCCACTTT
CDR3aa: CASSLAGNNSPLHF

d_gene: TRBD1
abundance: NA
v_gene: TRBV6-5
j_gene: TRBJ2-7
CDR3nt: TGTGCCAGCAGTTATCGGACAGGGGGCAACGAGCAGTACTTC
CDR3aa: CASSYRTGGNEQYF

d_gene: NA
abundance: NA
v_gene: TRBV9
j_gene: TRBJ2-1
CDR3nt: TGTGCCAGCAGCCCTTCCCGCTTATCTTGGAGAAATGAGCAGTTCTTC
CDR3aa: CASSPSRLSWRNEQFF

d_gene: NA
abundance: once
v_gene: TRBV11-3
j_gene: TRBJ1-1
CDR3nt: TGTGCCAGCAGCCTGGGGTCGACAGGAACTGAAGCTTTCTTT
CDR3aa: CASSLGSTGTEAFF

d_gene: NA
abundance: NA
v_gene: TRBV6-4
j_gene: TRBJ1-5
CDR3nt: TGTGCCAGCAGTGACCCCACGGGGGGAACCTATAGCAATCAGCCCCAGCATTTT
CDR3aa: CASSDPTGGTYSNQPQHF

d_gene: NA
abundance: few
v_gene: TRBV9
j_gene: TRBJ1-2
CDR3nt: TGTGCCAGCAGCCCACATGGGGGCGGTGCTAACTATGGCTACACCTTC
CDR3aa: CASSPHGGGANYGYTF

d_gene: TRBD2
abundance: NA
v_gene: TRBV2
j_gene: TRBJ2-3
CDR3nt: TGTGCCAGCAGTGTAATAATCCCCAGGGCGGGGGGTACGCAGTATTTT
CDR3aa: CASSVIIPRAGGTQYF

d_gene: NA
abundance: NA
v_gene: TRBV14
j_gene: TRBJ1-1
CDR3nt: TGTGCCAGCAGCCCCCACTCAACGACACCCAGAAACACTGAAGCTTTCTTT
CDR3aa: CASSPHSTTPRNTEAFF

d_gene: NA
abundance: NA
v_gene: TRBV7-2
j_gene: TRBJ1-6
CDR3nt: TGTGCCAGCAGCTTAAGAGACAGGCCGAGGGGGAATTCACCCCTCCACTTT
CDR3aa: CASSLRDRPRGNSPLHF

d_gene: TRBD1
abundance: NA
v_gene: TRBV12-5
j_gene: TRBJ1-2
CDR3nt: TGTGCTAGTGGCTCCACGCCGGACAGGGCCTATGGCTACACCTTC
CDR3aa: CASGSTPDRAYGYTF

d_gene: TRBD2
abundance: NA
v_gene: TRBV5-1
j_gene: TRBJ2-1
CDR3nt: TGCGCCAGCAGCTCTGCCGGGACTAGCGGGGGGGCGTTGGACAATGAGCAGTTCTTC
CDR3aa: CASSSAGTSGGALDNEQFF

d_gene: NA
abundance: NA
v_gene: TRBV18
j_gene: TRBJ2-7
CDR3nt: TGTGCCAGCTCACCAGTTTCCGGGGTGACGCGCGAGCAGTACTTC
CDR3aa: CASSPVSGVTREQYF

d_gene: TRBD2
abundance: NA
v_gene: TRBV9
j_gene: TRBJ2-2
CDR3nt: TGTGCCAGCAGCGTAGAAGGACTAGGGACCGGGGAGCTGTTTTTT
CDR3aa: CASSVEGLGTGELFF

d_gene: NA
abundance: NA
v_gene: TRBV7-8
j_gene: TRBJ1-2
CDR3nt: TGTGCCAGCAGCTTAGATGCGTTGACCAACGGAGGTGGCTACACCTTC
CDR3aa: CASSLDALTNGGGYTF

d_gene: TRBD2
abundance: NA
v_gene: TRBV30
j_gene: TRBJ2-3
CDR3nt: TGTGCCTGGGCAGCACCGGGACTAGCTCGACATACGCAGTATTTT
CDR3aa: CAWAAPGLARHTQYF

d_gene: NA
abundance: NA
v_gene: TRBV6-4
j_gene: TRBJ1-2
CDR3nt: TGTGCCAGCAACCTAATACGGACAGCCTATGGCTACACCTTC
CDR3aa: CASNLIRTAYGYTF

d_gene: NA
abundance: NA
v_gene: TRBV6-5
j_gene: TRBJ1-2
CDR3nt: TGTGCCAGCAGTCAGGACAAAAATGGTGGCTACACCTTC
CDR3aa: CASSQDKNGGYTF

d_gene: TRBD2
abundance: NA
v_gene: TRBV30
j_gene: TRBJ2-1
CDR3nt: TGTGCCTGGACTAGTATAGGGACTAGCGATTACTCCTACAATGAGCAGTTCTTC
CDR3aa: CAWTSIGTSDYSYNEQFF

d_gene: NA
abundance: once
v_gene: TRBV5-1
j_gene: TRBJ1-2
CDR3nt: TGCGCCAGCAGCTTTACAGGGACCGACTATGGCTACACCTTC
CDR3aa: CASSFTGTDYGYTF

d_gene: NA
abundance: NA
v_gene: TRBV6-5
j_gene: TRBJ2-3
CDR3nt: TGTGCCAGCAGACGACTAGTAAACACAGATACGCAGTATTTT
CDR3aa: CASRRLVNTDTQYF

d_gene: TRBD2
abundance: few
v_gene: TRBV6-4
j_gene: TRBJ2-1
CDR3nt: TGTGCCAGCAGCCCGACTAGCGTCTCCTACAATGAGCAGTTCTTC
CDR3aa: CASSPTSVSYNEQFF

d_gene: TRBD2
abundance: NA
v_gene: TRBV9
j_gene: TRBJ2-7
CDR3nt: TGTGCCAGCAGCGTAGAAGCGGGGGGTGGGGACGAGCAGTACTTC
CDR3aa: CASSVEAGGGDEQYF

d_gene: NA
abundance: NA
v_gene: TRBV5-1
j_gene: TRBJ2-3
CDR3nt: TGCGCCAGCAGCTCGAACGGGGAGACGGGGACGCAGTATTTT
CDR3aa: CASSSNGETGTQYF

d_gene: TRBD2
abundance: once
v_gene: TRBV9
j_gene: TRBJ2-3
CDR3nt: TGTGCCAGCAGCTCCACCTCGGACGGGAGGCGCACAGATACGCAGTATTTT
CDR3aa: CASSSTSDGRRTDTQYF

d_gene: NA
abundance: NA
v_gene: TRBV14
j_gene: TRBJ2-7
CDR3nt: TGTGCCAGCAGCCAAGCAGGTTACGAGCAGTACTTC
CDR3aa: CASSQAGYEQYF

d_gene: NA
abundance: NA
v_gene: TRBV4-1
j_gene: TRBJ2-7
CDR3nt: TGCGCCAGCAGCCAAGGCCGGGCCCCTAGCTCCGAGCAGTACTTC
CDR3aa: CASSQGRAPSSEQYF

d_gene: NA
abundance: NA
v_gene: TRBV11-3
j_gene: TRBJ2-7
CDR3nt: TGTGCCAGCAGCCCCTCCGACTCGTACGAGCAGTACTTC
CDR3aa: CASSPSDSYEQYF

d_gene: NA
abundance: NA
v_gene: TRBV30
j_gene: TRBJ1-1
CDR3nt: TGTGCCTGGTTTCTGGGGCCGAACACTGAAGCTTTCTTT
CDR3aa: CAWFLGPNTEAFF

d_gene: TRBD2
abundance: once
v_gene: TRBV7-8
j_gene: TRBJ2-7
CDR3nt: TGTGCCAGCAGGCCTACTAGCGGGCAGTCCTACGAGCAGTACTTC
CDR3aa: CASRPTSGQSYEQYF

d_gene: TRBD2
abundance: NA
v_gene: TRBV5-4
j_gene: TRBJ2-3
CDR3nt: TGTGCCAGCAGCCCGGGAGGGCTAGCGAGATCCACAGATACGCAGTATTTT
CDR3aa: CASSPGGLARSTDTQYF

d_gene: TRBD1
abundance: NA
v_gene: TRBV2
j_gene: TRBJ1-6
CDR3nt: TGTGCCAGCAAGACAGGGCCAGCCAATTCACCCCTCCACTTT
CDR3aa: CASKTGPANSPLHF

d_gene: NA
abundance: NA
v_gene: TRBV7-2
j_gene: TRBJ1-2
CDR3nt: TGTGCCAGCAGCCCCCGGACAGACTACCTATATGGCTACACCTTC
CDR3aa: CASSPRTDYLYGYTF

d_gene: TRBD1
abundance: NA
v_gene: TRBV29-1
j_gene: TRBJ2-5
CDR3nt: TGCAGCGTCTTAAAGGACAGGGGCTCTGGGACCCAGTACTTC
CDR3aa: CSVLKDRGSGTQYF

d_gene: TRBD2
abundance: NA
v_gene: TRBV11-2
j_gene: TRBJ2-2
CDR3nt: TGTGCCAGCAGCCCGCTAGCGGGGGCCTCGAACACCGGGGAGCTGTTTTTT
CDR3aa: CASSPLAGASNTGELFF

d_gene: TRBD1
abundance: NA
v_gene: TRBV6-5
j_gene: TRBJ1-2
CDR3nt: TGTGCCAGCAGTCGGACAGGTTTAATTAACTATGGCTACACCTTC
CDR3aa: CASSRTGLINYGYTF

d_gene: NA
abundance: NA
v_gene: TRBV6-4
j_gene: TRBJ2-1
CDR3nt: TGTGCCAGCAGTGAAGGGGGCTCCTACAATGAGCAGTTCTTC
CDR3aa: CASSEGGSYNEQFF

d_gene: NA
abundance: once
v_gene: TRBV10-3
j_gene: TRBJ2-1
CDR3nt: TGTGCCCGCGCACAGGAATCCTACAATGAGCAGTTCTTC
CDR3aa: CARAQESYNEQFF

d_gene: NA
abundance: NA
v_gene: TRBV2
j_gene: TRBJ1-6
CDR3nt: TGTGCCAGCAGCCCCGACAGAAGCTCCTATAATTCACCCCTCCACTTT
CDR3aa: CASSPDRSSYNSPLHF

d_gene: NA
abundance: NA
v_gene: TRBV27
j_gene: TRBJ1-5
CDR3nt: TGTGCCAGCAGCCTCCAGCCGGGACAAAATCAGCCCCAGCATTTT
CDR3aa: CASSLQPGQNQPQHF

d_gene: NA
abundance: NA
v_gene: TRBV27
j_gene: TRBJ1-6
CDR3nt: TGTGCCAGCAGTTTATTAGCTGTTCGACAGAATGATTCACCCCTCCACTTT
CDR3aa: CASSLLAVRQNDSPLHF

d_gene: TRBD1
abundance: NA
v_gene: TRBV4-1
j_gene: TRBJ1-2
CDR3nt: TGCGCCAGCAGCCAAGATTATTTAAAAGGGGGCCACTATGGCTACACCTTC
CDR3aa: CASSQDYLKGGHYGYTF

d_gene: TRBD2
abundance: NA
v_gene: TRBV5-6
j_gene: TRBJ2-3
CDR3nt: TGTGCCAGCAGCGGGGGACTAGCGGGCTTTTTTGGCACAGATACGCAGTATTTT
CDR3aa: CASSGGLAGFFGTDTQYF

d_gene: TRBD1
abundance: NA
v_gene: TRBV9
j_gene: TRBJ1-3
CDR3nt: TGTGCCAGCAGAGGGACAGGGGTAAACACCATATATTTT
CDR3aa: CASRGTGVNTIYF

d_gene: NA
abundance: NA
v_gene: TRBV5-1
j_gene: TRBJ1-1
CDR3nt: TGCGCCAGCAGCTTGGGGGACACGGGCACTGAAGCTTTCTTT
CDR3aa: CASSLGDTGTEAFF

d_gene: TRBD2
abundance: NA
v_gene: TRBV29-1
j_gene: TRBJ2-2
CDR3nt: TGCAGCGTTGCTGGTAGCGGGGGCACCCTCACCGGGGAGCTGTTTTTT
CDR3aa: CSVAGSGGTLTGELFF

d_gene: TRBD1
abundance: few
v_gene: TRBV7-8
j_gene: TRBJ1-2
CDR3nt: TGTGCCAGCAGCTTAGCGTTGACAGGGGACTATGGCTACACCTTC
CDR3aa: CASSLALTGDYGYTF

d_gene: NA
abundance: NA
v_gene: TRBV6-5
j_gene: TRBJ2-1
CDR3nt: TGTGCCAGCAGACGGATCCGCTCTAGTGAGCAGTTCTTC
CDR3aa: CASRRIRSSEQFF